Listed below are T cell receptor beta chains from one sample, sequenced in a study of control samples from healthy donors and cancer patients. The repertoire was sequenced with immunoSEQ multiplex PCR; TCRdb's copy has only in-frame clones and lacks some. The data hold over 85,000 clones, with 90% to 95% observed a single time. Sequencing input: blood. The receptors come from a woman in her 30s in good health. The conserved cysteine and the conserved F or W are not part of the CDR3 here. The order of the fields is V gene, J gene, CDR3 protein.

>TRBV7-6|TRBJ1-6
ASSPRPGGIYNSPLH
>TRBV15|TRBJ1-4
ATSRGGDYNEKLF
>TRBV6-5|TRBJ1-1
ASSTTGGRTEAF
>TRBV2|TRBJ2-4
ASFPGNAVAKNIQY
>TRBV6-1|TRBJ1-5
ASSENYRDLIQPQH
>TRBV3-1/TRBV3-2|TRBJ2-5
ATMAAGETQY
>TRBV19|TRBJ1-3
ASSITQGSSGNTIY
>TRBV6-5|TRBJ1-1
AKSRGENTEAF
>TRBV5-4|TRBJ1-1
ASSLGGNTEAF
>TRBV3-1/TRBV3-2|TRBJ2-2
ASSQGSSGRTGELF
>TRBV15|TRBJ2-1
ATSRVLAEQF
>TRBV7-9|TRBJ2-2
ASSLGLVSGTGELF
>TRBV5-4|TRBJ2-1
ASTSVDSYNEQF
>TRBV21-1|TRBJ2-3
ASSPSVSGGLGTDTQY
>TRBV10-3|TRBJ1-1
AISAQGFSEAF
>TRBV24-1|TRBJ2-5
ATSAHGVETQY
>TRBV6-5|TRBJ1-1
ASSSGQGLNTEAF
>TRBV19|TRBJ2-3
ASSRGLRTDTQY
>TRBV21-1|TRBJ2-7
ASSNLQGAVCEQY
>TRBV5-1|TRBJ1-4
ASRRDSDEKLF
>TRBV5-1|TRBJ1-1
ASSLAPGTNTEAF
>TRBV5-1|TRBJ2-7
ASSLDNYEQY
>TRBV5-1|TRBJ1-2
ASSFTGDYGYT
>TRBV19|TRBJ2-2
ASHSAGTGMAGELF
>TRBV18|TRBJ1-5
ASSPTGTQPQH
>TRBV30|TRBJ2-3
AWVKDRGADTQY
>TRBV2|TRBJ1-6
ASRSEGRSPLH
>TRBV15|TRBJ2-5
ATSRDRVQQETQY
>TRBV28|TRBJ2-1
ASTPPSVVPHNEQF
>TRBV5-1|TRBJ2-2
ASSFEGLGELF
>TRBV15|TRBJ1-1
ATSSRNTQNTEAF
>TRBV19|TRBJ1-1
ASSPRAGGYTEAF
>TRBV7-3|TRBJ2-3
ASSPAEGGRGTDTQY
>TRBV18|TRBJ1-1
ASSPSPGRAEAF
>TRBV11-1|TRBJ2-7
ASSLKGGYEQY
>TRBV5-4|TRBJ2-3
ASSASTDTQY
>TRBV2|TRBJ2-3
ASSEGQITDTQY
>TRBV4-1|TRBJ2-1
ASTTRVLAGRTYNEQF
>TRBV5-5|TRBJ1-1
ASSLSVSVRNTEAF
>TRBV11-3|TRBJ2-3
ASSLVLGLAGWTDTQY
>TRBV5-5|TRBJ2-2
ASSVQGFSLTGELF
>TRBV21-1|TRBJ1-6
ASSKALSRQVAYNSPLH
>TRBV19|TRBJ1-1
ASQSVDRINEAF
>TRBV6-1|TRBJ2-2
ASSELGVGAGELF
>TRBV5-1|TRBJ1-1
ASSGDRNTEAF
>TRBV5-1|TRBJ1-2
ASSLGQGIGYGYT
>TRBV10-1|TRBJ2-2
ASSENRGVTGELF
>TRBV4-1|TRBJ2-7
ASSPSGTGAYEQY